The clone carrying this TCR beta chain is medium-sized in the sample. Antigen: not known. These data originate in a study of T-cell reconstitution after alpha-beta-depleted transplantation in children. The germline CDR1 and CDR2 sequences are SGDLS and YYNGEE. This CDR3 has 15 residues. V shed 1 base and J shed 4 bases, with 12 bases lying between them. Preparation of the TCRbeta library involved a method that used unique molecular identifiers. TCRdb processed the PCR reads anew with MiXCR; each CDR3 protein has one entry. The sample shows approximately 18,000 distinct CDR3 sequences, roughly 5.6% of them seen only once. Study-wide results and caveats: Reportedly, only several hundred clones from non-depleted graft cells drove alpha-beta T-cell counts at about two months.

The chain combines TRBV9 with TRBJ2-1; a weak D match, TRBD2 (5 bases). This sequence was found in a boy younger than 18 with acute lymphoblastic leukemia, due to receive a stem cell transplant. The sample was PBMCs, taken before TCRalphabeta/CD19-depleted stem cell transplant. The CDR3 bases are TGTGCCAGCAGCGTAATCGGAGGTACATACAATGAGCAGTTCTTC. It translates to CASSVIGGTYNEQFF. Full variable domain (outside the CDR3, taken from reference TRBV9 and TRBJ2-1): DSGVTQTPKHLITATGQRVTLRCSPRSGDLSVYWYQQSLDQGLQFLIQYYNGEERAKGNILERFSAQQFPDLHSELNLSSLELGDSALYFCASSVIGGTYNEQFFGPGTRLTVL.